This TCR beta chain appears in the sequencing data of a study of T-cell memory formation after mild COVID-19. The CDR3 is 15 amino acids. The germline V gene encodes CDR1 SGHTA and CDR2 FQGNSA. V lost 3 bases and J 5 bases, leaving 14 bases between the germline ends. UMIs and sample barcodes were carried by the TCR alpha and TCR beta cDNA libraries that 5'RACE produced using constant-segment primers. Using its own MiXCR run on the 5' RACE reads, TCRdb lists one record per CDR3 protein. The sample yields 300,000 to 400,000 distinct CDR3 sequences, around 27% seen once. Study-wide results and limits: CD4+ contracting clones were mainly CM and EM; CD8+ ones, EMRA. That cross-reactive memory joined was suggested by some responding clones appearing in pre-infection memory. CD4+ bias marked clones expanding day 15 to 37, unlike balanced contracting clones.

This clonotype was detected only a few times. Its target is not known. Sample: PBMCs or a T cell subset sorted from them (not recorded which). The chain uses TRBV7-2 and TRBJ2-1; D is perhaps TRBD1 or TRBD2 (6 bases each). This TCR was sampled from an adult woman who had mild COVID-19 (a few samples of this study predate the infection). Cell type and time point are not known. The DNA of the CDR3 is TGTGCCAGCAGCTTTTACGGGGGCAGGGACAATGAGCAGTTCTTC. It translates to CASSFYGGRDNEQFF.